The 19 T cell receptor beta chains below were found in one sample sequenced in a study of blood T cell repertoires in COVID-19. TCRdb keeps only in-frame clones here, not all; method: immunoSEQ multiplex PCR. The table has 150,000 or so clones, about 90% seen once; the top ten hold about 6.5%. Material: PBMCs or T cells enriched from blood (not recorded which). Every receptor here comes from a woman between 45 and 65 years old who had recovered from COVID-19.

This chain connects TRBV4-1 to TRBJ1-2, with D tentatively TRBD1 (6 bases). Germline V CDR1 and CDR2: MGHRA, YSYEKL. V lost 6 bases to trimming and J lost 4 bases, with 18 bases between them. The CDR3 loop spans 15 amino acids. The CDR3 here is CASRDLGGGTYGYTF. The CDR3 DNA sequence: TGCGCCAGCAGGGACCTGGGTGGGGGCACCTATGGCTACACCTTC.

The chain employs TRBV6-5 and TRBJ1-1; D is unclear. The germline V gene encodes CDR1 MNHEY and CDR2 SVGAGI. The CDR3 runs to 15 residues. V was clipped by 2 bases and J by 2 bases, with 12 bases between them. The CDR3 DNA sequence: TGTGCCAGCAGTTACGAGACACCCGGTAACACTGAAGCTTTCTTT. Its translation is CASSYETPGNTEAFF.

V and J are TRBV19 and TRBJ2-5; TRBD1 matches at 9 bases. Germline loops: CDR1 LNHDA, CDR2 SQIVND (reference sequence). There are 13 residues in the CDR3. Trimming took 9 bases from V and 5 from J; bases not matched to a gene: 7. The CDR3: CARQQGADETQYF. CDR3 bases: TGTGCCAGACAACAGGGGGCGGATGAGACCCAGTACTTC.

The chain recombines TRBV11-2 with TRBJ1-4; D is uncertain. Germline CDR1 and CDR2: SGHAT and FQNNGV. The CDR3 is made up of 12 amino acids. V dropped 4 bases and J dropped 13 bases, with 13 bases sitting between them. For the CDR3, the DNA is TGTGCCAGCAGCTCGACACCCGTAAGACTGTTTTTT. It encodes CASSSTPVRLFF.

The chain joins TRBV6-5 to TRBJ2-7, with D possibly matching TRBD2 (5 bases). Between the trimmed V and J ends, which lost 0 bases and 6 bases, there was a span of 18 bases. The CDR3 runs 16 residues. Germline assignment: CDR1 MNHEY and CDR2 SVGAGI. In DNA, the CDR3 is TGTGCCAGCAGTTACTCGGGTGGGAGCCCTCTTACCGAGCAGTACTTC. This translates into CASSYSGGSPLTEQYF.

In this sample, this clone turned up a few times. This CDR3 reads CASAGTSDQSSYNEQFF. The CDR3 region has the DNA TGTGCCAGCGCCGGGACTAGCGACCAGAGCTCCTACAATGAGCAGTTCTTC. The V gene is TRBV7-9, the J gene TRBJ2-1; the match to TRBD2 covers 10 bases. V was pared by 8 bases and J by 0 bases, with 10 bases of the junction left unmatched. The CDR3 contains 17 residues. CDR1 and CDR2 from the germline V gene are SEHNR and FQNEAQ (reference sequence).

J is TRBJ2-5 and V is TRBV30; no clear D. Germline CDR1 GTSNPN, CDR2 SVGIG (reference sequence). V was trimmed by 5 bases and J by 0 bases, leaving 16 bases between them. The CDR3 contains 15 residues. Here the CDR3 DNA reads TGTGCCTGGGCTCCAAAAGAGGATGACCAAGAGACCCAGTACTTC. It specifies CAWAPKEDDQETQYF. Full variable domain (rest looked up from reference TRBV30 and TRBJ2-5): SQTIHQWPATLVQPVGSPLSLECTVEGTSNPNLYWYRQAAGRGLQLLFYSVGIGQISSEVPQNLSASRPQDRQFILSSKKLLLSDSGFYLCAWAPKEDDQETQYFGPGTRLLVL.

V usage is TRBV2 and J usage is TRBJ1-5; 9 bases map to TRBD1. The germline V gene encodes CDR1 SNHLY and CDR2 FYNNEI. The CDR3 totals 15 residues. V was clipped by 6 bases and J by 2 bases; unmatched bases: 5. CDR3 sequence (DNA): TGTGCCAGCAGCTCGGGACAGGGCGGCAATCAGCCCCAGCATTTT. Amino acids: CASSSGQGGNQPQHF.

In its sample, this clone was seen once. The rearrangement links TRBV6-5 to TRBJ2-1; TRBD2 matches at 9 bases. The ends lost 2 bases at V and 7 bases at J; junction bases unmatched: 9. There are 16 residues in the CDR3. Germline loops: CDR1 MNHEY, CDR2 SVGAGI. CDR3 protein: CASSYLGTSLPNEQFF. The CDR3 DNA reads TGTGCCAGCAGTTACCTCGGGACTAGCCTCCCGAATGAGCAGTTCTTC.

The chain uses TRBV5-6 and TRBJ2-4; 8 bases line up with TRBD1. There are 13 residues in the CDR3. Germline values: CDR1 SGHDT, CDR2 YYEEEE. Trimming took 5 bases from V and 5 from J; bases not matched to a gene: 3. The CDR3 region is CASSAGGENIQYF. CDR3 sequence (DNA): TGTGCCAGCAGTGCAGGGGGCGAAAACATTCAGTACTTC.

The gene calls are TRBV29-1 and TRBJ2-4; the D gene is possibly TRBD2 (5 bases). Trimming removed 4 bases from V and 6 bases from J, with 10 bases in between. CDR3 length equals 12 residues. CDR1 is SQVTM, CDR2 ANQGSEA, per germline. The CDR3 loop is CSVGGIGNIQYF. The CDR3 DNA reads as TGCAGCGTTGGAGGGATTGGAAACATTCAGTACTTC.

V usage is TRBV5-1 and J usage is TRBJ1-2; D might be TRBD1 (6 bases). The germline V gene has CDR1 SGHRS and CDR2 YFSETQ. V was cut by 4 bases and J by 6 bases, with 13 bases left in between. CDR3 length equals 13 residues. CDR3 region: CASSLQGNDGYTF. For the CDR3, the DNA is TGCGCCAGCAGCCTTCAGGGGAACGATGGCTACACCTTC.

This sequence joins TRBV5-1 and TRBJ2-7, with 8 bases fitting TRBD2. CDR3 length: 15 amino acids. The J segment lost 2 bases and the V segment lost 0 bases, leaving 4 bases of the junction unmatched. CDR1 and CDR2 from the germline V gene are SGHRS and YFSETQ. In DNA, the CDR3 is TGCGCCAGCAGCTTGGCCGTAGCGGGGACCTACGAGCAGTACTTC. Translating it yields CASSLAVAGTYEQYF.

The chain is built from TRBV7-9 and TRBJ2-1; the D gene is possibly TRBD1 (5 bases). This CDR3 comprises 12 residues. With 3 bases removed from V and 6 bases from J, the gap between germline ends came to 6 bases. Germline-derived CDR1 and CDR2 are SEHNR and FQNEAQ (reference sequence). CDR3: CASSFQGNEQFF. As DNA, the CDR3 is TGTGCCAGCAGCTTTCAGGGCAATGAGCAGTTCTTC.

The V call is TRBV9, the J call TRBJ2-3, with 7 bases that match TRBD2. Looked up from germline, CDR1 is SGDLS and CDR2 is YYNGEE. CDR3 length equals 15 residues. V lost 2 bases, J lost 3 bases, and 6 bases stayed unmatched. The CDR3, as DNA: TGTGCCAGCAGCGTTCGGGAGGCCCAAACAGATACGCAGTATTTT. It codes for CASSVREAQTDTQYF.

This chain uses TRBV7-8 with TRBJ1-2; 7 bases fit TRBD1. CDR1 SGHVS and CDR2 FQNEAQ come from the germline V gene. This CDR3 contains 14 residues. V shed 5 bases, J shed 8 bases, and the junction held 11 bases outside the gene matches. The CDR3 protein is CASSPYRDSGGYTF. CDR3 coding DNA: TGTGCCAGCAGCCCTTACCGGGACAGTGGCGGCTACACCTTC.

The V and J genes are TRBV6-2 or TRBV6-3 and TRBJ2-7; D might be TRBD1 (6 bases). Germline values: CDR1 MNHEY, CDR2 SVGEGT. The V and J ends lost 0 bases and 2 bases respectively, with 11 bases between them. The CDR3 is 15 residues long. CDR3 sequence (DNA): TGTGCCAGCAGTTACTCAGGGGGTCGCGCCTACGAGCAGTACTTC. It yields the protein CASSYSGGRAYEQYF.

CDR3 sequence: CASSSVTSVLDNEQFF. The CDR3 DNA reads TGTGCCAGCAGTTCGGTAACTAGCGTACTGGACAATGAGCAGTTCTTC. The rearrangement uses TRBV27 and TRBJ2-1; 7 bases align to TRBD2. With 4 bases clipped from V and 5 bases from J, the junction kept 11 bases outside the gene matches. The CDR3 loop spans 16 amino acids. Germline CDR1 reads MNHEY; CDR2 reads SMNVEV (reference sequence).

This rearrangement joins TRBV30 to TRBJ1-2; D not resolved. Germline values: CDR1 GTSNPN, CDR2 SVGIG (reference sequence). V was clipped by 0 bases and J by 8 bases, with 10 bases between them. The CDR3 has 12 residues. CDR3 sequence (DNA): TGTGCCTGGAGTGTACGACACAAAGGCTACACCTTC. Its translation is CAWSVRHKGYTF. Looking up the rest from reference TRBV30 and TRBJ1-2 gives the full variable domain: SQTIHQWPATLVQPVGSPLSLECTVEGTSNPNLYWYRQAAGRGLQLLFYSVGIGQISSEVPQNLSASRPQDRQFILSSKKLLLSDSGFYLCAWSVRHKGYTFGSGTRLTVV.